This is a list of T cell receptor beta chains from one sample in a study of early T cells in non-severe SARS-CoV-2 infection. Using its own MiXCR run on the 5' RACE reads, TCRdb lists one record per CDR3 protein. The profile shows fewer than 30,000 distinct CDR3 sequences, over 4.5% of them singletons. The sample comprised whole blood. These receptors originate from an adult who was a healthcare worker with PCR-confirmed SARS-CoV-2 infection or an uninfected control (not recorded which). The CDR3 runs from the conserved cysteine through the conserved F or W. The D gene is left open where the match is weak. Where a row states a size, it is once, few, many or the class of an expanded clone; other rows omit it.

j_call v_call d_call clone_size cdr3_aa cdr3_nt
TRBJ1-5 TRBV20-1 - many CSARAQELIHSNQPQHF TGCAGTGCTAGAGCGCAGGAACTGATTCATAGCAATCAGCCCCAGCATTTT
TRBJ2-7 TRBV29-1 - many CSVRTDSYEQYF TGCAGCGTTAGGACAGACTCCTACGAGCAGTACTTC
TRBJ2-7 TRBV14 TRBD2 many CASSQGASGSYEQYF TGTGCCAGCAGCCAAGGGGCTAGCGGAAGCTACGAGCAGTACTTC
TRBJ2-1 TRBV5-5 - many CASSWDHSYNEQFF TGTGCCAGCAGCTGGGACCACTCCTACAATGAGCAGTTCTTC
TRBJ1-1 TRBV12-3/TRBV12-4 - many CASSFSVTNTEAFF TGTGCCAGCAGTTTTTCCGTAACGAACACTGAAGCTTTCTTT
TRBJ2-7 TRBV4-1 TRBD2 many CASSPRASGYYEQYF TGCGCCAGCAGCCCCCGGGCTAGCGGGTACTACGAGCAGTACTTC
TRBJ1-4 TRBV20-1 TRBD1 - CSARDRRDRGDEKLFF TGCAGTGCTAGAGATCGAAGAGACAGGGGCGATGAAAAACTGTTTTTT
TRBJ1-5 TRBV20-1 - many CSARDQLALTSHQPQHF TGCAGTGCTAGAGATCAACTCGCCCTTACTTCCCATCAGCCCCAGCATTTT
TRBJ2-1 TRBV24-1 - - CATSFMGASYNEHFF TGTGCCACCAGTTTTATGGGGGCTTCCTACAATGAGCATTTCTTC
TRBJ2-5 TRBV6-5 TRBD1 many CASSLTNRGHGETQYF TGTGCCAGCAGTTTAACGAACAGGGGGCATGGAGAGACCCAGTACTTC
TRBJ2-3 TRBV12-3/TRBV12-4 TRBD2 many CASSWRGGDTQYF TGTGCCAGCAGTTGGCGGGGGGGGGATACGCAGTATTTT
TRBJ2-7 TRBV5-4 TRBD2 many CASSLDGRSTYEQYF TGTGCCAGCAGCTTGGACGGGAGGTCCACCTACGAGCAGTACTTC
TRBJ1-1 TRBV20-1 - many CSARDVGARNTEAFF TGCAGTGCTAGAGATGTAGGGGCCCGGAACACTGAAGCTTTCTTT
TRBJ1-2 TRBV29-1 - many CSVEFPEANYGYTF TGCAGCGTTGAATTTCCGGAAGCTAACTATGGCTACACCTTC
TRBJ1-3 TRBV6-2/TRBV6-3 - - CASTDVGTSSGNTIYF TGTGCCAGCACCGACGTAGGCACGAGCTCTGGAAACACCATATATTTT
TRBJ2-5 TRBV4-3 - many CASSQGLRQETQYF TGCGCCAGCAGCCAAGGACTTCGCCAAGAGACCCAGTACTTC
TRBJ2-3 TRBV11-2 - many CASSLDPLSTDTQYF TGTGCCAGCAGCTTAGATCCCTTAAGCACAGATACGCAGTATTTT
TRBJ2-3 TRBV11-2 - many CASSLVGLSQYF TGTGCCAGCAGCCTAGTCGGTCTATCGCAGTATTTT
TRBJ2-2 TRBV5-1 - many CASSLLSGELFF TGCGCCAGCAGCTTGTTATCCGGGGAGCTGTTTTTT
TRBJ2-7 TRBV28 TRBD2 many CASSSREWYEQYF TGTGCCAGCAGTTCGCGGGAGTGGTACGAGCAGTACTTC
TRBJ1-1 TRBV7-9 - many CASSLALVRTEAFF TGTGCCAGCAGCTTAGCGCTCGTCAGGACTGAAGCTTTCTTT
TRBJ2-1 TRBV10-3 TRBD2 many CAISLAGNTYNEQFF TGTGCCATCAGTTTAGCGGGGAACACCTACAATGAGCAGTTCTTC
TRBJ2-7 TRBV7-6 - many CASSLGGQLSYEQYF TGTGCCAGCAGCTTAGGTGGACAGCTCTCCTACGAGCAGTACTTC
TRBJ2-1 TRBV24-1 - - CATSDLRDGTYNEQFF TGTGCCACCAGTGATTTGCGGGACGGAACCTACAATGAGCAGTTCTTC
TRBJ1-4 TRBV19 - many CASRTQNNEKLFF TGTGCCAGCCGAACGCAGAATAATGAAAAACTGTTTTTT
TRBJ2-1 TRBV13 TRBD2 many CASSGPRLREFYNEQFF TGTGCCAGCAGCGGGCCCAGGTTGCGGGAGTTCTACAATGAGCAGTTCTTC
TRBJ2-3 TRBV11-2 TRBD2 many CASSLRGLAGRYTDTQYF TGTGCCAGCAGCTTACGAGGACTAGCGGGAAGGTACACAGATACGCAGTATTTT
TRBJ2-7 TRBV7-2 TRBD2 many CASSVGLAYEQYF TGTGCCAGCAGCGTCGGACTAGCTTACGAGCAGTACTTC
TRBJ2-7 TRBV6-6 - - CASSPSGNYEQYF TGTGCCAGCAGTCCGTCAGGGAACTACGAGCAGTACTTC
TRBJ2-1 TRBV25-1 TRBD1 many CASSELGGQGPNNEQFF TGTGCCAGCAGTGAACTTGGAGGACAGGGTCCGAACAATGAGCAGTTCTTC
TRBJ2-5 TRBV24-1 TRBD2 many CATGSGGSETQYF TGTGCCACCGGCTCTGGCGGGAGTGAGACCCAGTACTTC
TRBJ2-1 TRBV6-5 - few CASSRTNEQFF TGTGCCAGCAGCCGGACGAATGAGCAGTTCTTC
TRBJ2-7 TRBV27 TRBD1 many CASSLSDRGREQYF TGTGCCAGCAGTTTATCCGACAGGGGGCGCGAGCAGTACTTC
TRBJ2-3 TRBV29-1 TRBD2 - CSVDAGGSDTQYF TGCAGCGTTGATGCGGGAGGTTCTGATACGCAGTATTTT
TRBJ1-1 TRBV3-1 - many CASSQERGARTEAFF TGTGCCAGCAGCCAAGAAAGGGGGGCGCGCACTGAAGCTTTCTTT
TRBJ2-3 TRBV20-1 - many CSASLFERQYF TGCAGTGCTAGTCTTTTCGAGAGGCAGTATTTT
TRBJ1-6 TRBV7-9 - many CASSLGGRHSPLHF TGTGCCAGCAGCTTAGGAGGGAGACATTCACCCCTCCACTTT
TRBJ2-1 TRBV7-2 - many CASSLDSASYNEQFF TGTGCCAGCAGCTTAGACTCCGCCTCCTACAATGAGCAGTTCTTC
TRBJ2-1 TRBV7-3 TRBD2 many CASSLVGAGVPSYNEQFF TGTGCCAGCAGCTTGGTTGGGGCGGGAGTCCCCTCCTACAATGAGCAGTTCTTC
TRBJ2-3 TRBV28 - - CASSPGAFRDRTDTQYF TGTGCCAGCAGCCCTGGGGCCTTCCGGGACCGCACAGATACGCAGTATTTT
TRBJ1-6 TRBV12-5 - - CASGLFWGYNSPLHF TGTGCTAGTGGTTTGTTTTGGGGTTATAATTCACCCCTCCACTTT
TRBJ2-1 TRBV19 - many CASSILTAGGYNEQFF TGTGCCAGTAGTATTCTGACAGCCGGGGGCTACAATGAGCAGTTCTTC
TRBJ1-2 TRBV29-1 - medium-sized CSVETRWMVGAYGYTF TGCAGCGTTGAAACGAGGTGGATGGTAGGGGCTTATGGCTACACCTTC
TRBJ2-2 TRBV7-6 - many CASSSGLSPGELFF TGTGCCAGCAGCTCAGGACTAAGCCCCGGGGAGCTGTTTTTT
TRBJ2-1 TRBV7-2 TRBD2 many CASSLARGGLAGVSSYNEQFF TGTGCCAGCAGCTTAGCGCGGGGAGGGCTAGCGGGGGTAAGCTCCTACAATGAGCAGTTCTTC
TRBJ2-1 TRBV6-1 TRBD1 - CASSEEGQGGNEQFF TGTGCCAGCAGTGAAGAGGGACAGGGGGGTAATGAGCAGTTCTTC
TRBJ2-6 TRBV6-1 TRBD2 many CASRPSTSGMTGANVLTF TGTGCCAGCAGGCCATCTACTAGCGGGATGACCGGGGCCAACGTCCTGACTTTC
TRBJ2-7 TRBV24-1 TRBD2 many CATSEAAGAGVYEQYF TGTGCCACCAGTGAAGCAGCGGGAGCGGGGGTCTACGAGCAGTACTTC
TRBJ2-3 TRBV4-3 TRBD2 many CASSQVGASGIERTPDTQYF TGCGCCAGCAGCCAAGTGGGGGCTAGCGGGATCGAGCGTACTCCAGATACGCAGTATTTT
TRBJ1-2 TRBV12-3/TRBV12-4 - many CASSLAGEANYGYTF TGTGCCAGCAGTTTAGCCGGGGAAGCTAACTATGGCTACACCTTC
TRBJ2-3 TRBV28 - many CASSLDRGGPADTQYF TGTGCCAGCAGTTTAGACCGGGGCGGTCCGGCAGATACGCAGTATTTT
TRBJ2-3 TRBV5-5 - many CASSGSLRWLDTQYF TGTGCCAGCAGCGGAAGTTTAAGGTGGTTAGATACGCAGTATTTT
TRBJ2-5 TRBV29-1 TRBD2 many CSVDAGRGTQYF TGCAGCGTTGACGCGGGGAGGGGGACCCAGTACTTC
TRBJ1-5 TRBV7-2 - many CASSPEAAINQPQHF TGTGCCAGCAGCCCCGAGGCGGCGATCAATCAGCCCCAGCATTTT
TRBJ2-1 TRBV7-8 - many CASSLVLNEQFF TGTGCCAGCAGCTTAGTGCTAAATGAGCAGTTCTTC